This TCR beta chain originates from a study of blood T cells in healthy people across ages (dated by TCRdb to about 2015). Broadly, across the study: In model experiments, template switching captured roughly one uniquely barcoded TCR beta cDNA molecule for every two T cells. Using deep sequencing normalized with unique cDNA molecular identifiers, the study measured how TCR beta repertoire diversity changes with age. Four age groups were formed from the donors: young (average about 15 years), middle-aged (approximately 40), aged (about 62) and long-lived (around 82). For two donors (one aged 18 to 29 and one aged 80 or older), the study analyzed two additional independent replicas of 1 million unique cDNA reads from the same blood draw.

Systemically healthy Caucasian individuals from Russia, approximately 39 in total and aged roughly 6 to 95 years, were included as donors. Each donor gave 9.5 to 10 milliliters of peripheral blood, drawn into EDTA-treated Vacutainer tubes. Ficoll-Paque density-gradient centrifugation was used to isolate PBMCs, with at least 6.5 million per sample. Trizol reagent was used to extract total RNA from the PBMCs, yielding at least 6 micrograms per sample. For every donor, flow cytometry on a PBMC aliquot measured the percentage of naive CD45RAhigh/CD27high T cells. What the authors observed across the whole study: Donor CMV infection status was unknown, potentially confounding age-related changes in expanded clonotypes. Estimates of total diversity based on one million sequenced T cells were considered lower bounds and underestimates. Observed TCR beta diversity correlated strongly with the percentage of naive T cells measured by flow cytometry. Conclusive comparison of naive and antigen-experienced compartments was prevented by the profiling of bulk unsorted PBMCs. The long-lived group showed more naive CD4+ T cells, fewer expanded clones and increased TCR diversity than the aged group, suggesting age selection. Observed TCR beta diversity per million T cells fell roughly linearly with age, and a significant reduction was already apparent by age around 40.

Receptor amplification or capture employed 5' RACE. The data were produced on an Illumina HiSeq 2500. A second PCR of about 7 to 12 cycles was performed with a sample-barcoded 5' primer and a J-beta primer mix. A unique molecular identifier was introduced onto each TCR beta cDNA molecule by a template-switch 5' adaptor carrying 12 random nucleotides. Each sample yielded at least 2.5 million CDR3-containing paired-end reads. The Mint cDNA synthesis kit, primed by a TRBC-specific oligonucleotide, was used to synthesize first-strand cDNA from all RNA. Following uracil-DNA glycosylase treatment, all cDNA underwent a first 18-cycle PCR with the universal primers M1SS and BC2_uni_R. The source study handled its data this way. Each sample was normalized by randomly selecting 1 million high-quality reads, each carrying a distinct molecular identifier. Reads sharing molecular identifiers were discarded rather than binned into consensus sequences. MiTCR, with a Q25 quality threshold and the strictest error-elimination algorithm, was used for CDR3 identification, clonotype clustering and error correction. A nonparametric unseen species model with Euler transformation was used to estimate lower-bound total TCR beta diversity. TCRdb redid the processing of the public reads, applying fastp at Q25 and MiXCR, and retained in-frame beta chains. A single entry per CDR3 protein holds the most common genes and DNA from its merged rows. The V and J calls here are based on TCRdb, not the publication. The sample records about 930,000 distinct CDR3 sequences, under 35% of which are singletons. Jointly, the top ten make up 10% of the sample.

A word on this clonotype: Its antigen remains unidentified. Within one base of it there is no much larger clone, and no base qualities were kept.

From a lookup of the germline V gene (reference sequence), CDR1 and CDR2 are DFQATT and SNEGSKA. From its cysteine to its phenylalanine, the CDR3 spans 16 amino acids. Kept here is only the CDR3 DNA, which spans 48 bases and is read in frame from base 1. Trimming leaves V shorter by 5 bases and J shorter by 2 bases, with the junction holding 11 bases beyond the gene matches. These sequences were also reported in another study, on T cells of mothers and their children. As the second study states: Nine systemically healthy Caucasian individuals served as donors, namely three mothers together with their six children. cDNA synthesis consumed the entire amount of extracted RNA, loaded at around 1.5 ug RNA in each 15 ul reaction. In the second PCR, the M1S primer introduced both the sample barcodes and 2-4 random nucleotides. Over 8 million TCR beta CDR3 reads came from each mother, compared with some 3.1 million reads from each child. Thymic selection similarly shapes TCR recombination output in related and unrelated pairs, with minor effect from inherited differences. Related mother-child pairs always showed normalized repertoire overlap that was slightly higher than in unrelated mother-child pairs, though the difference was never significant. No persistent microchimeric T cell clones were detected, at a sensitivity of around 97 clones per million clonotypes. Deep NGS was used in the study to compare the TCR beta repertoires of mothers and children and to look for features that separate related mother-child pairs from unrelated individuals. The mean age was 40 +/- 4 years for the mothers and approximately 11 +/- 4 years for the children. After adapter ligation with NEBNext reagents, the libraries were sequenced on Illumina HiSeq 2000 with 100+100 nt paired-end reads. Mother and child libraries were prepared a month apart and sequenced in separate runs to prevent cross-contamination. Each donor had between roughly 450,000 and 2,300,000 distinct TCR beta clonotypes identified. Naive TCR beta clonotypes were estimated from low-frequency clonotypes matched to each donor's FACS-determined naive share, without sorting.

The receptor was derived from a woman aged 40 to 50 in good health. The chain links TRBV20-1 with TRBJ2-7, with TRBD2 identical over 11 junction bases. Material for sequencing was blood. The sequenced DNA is TGCAGTGCTCCCTCCGCTAGCGGGGGGCTCCCCTACGAGCAGTACTTC. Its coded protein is CSAPSASGGLPYEQYF.